The 25 T cell receptor beta chains below come from one sample, sequenced in a study of lymphopenia after photon versus proton radiotherapy. The data were produced by immunoSEQ multiplex PCR, yet TCRdb's version contains in-frame clones alone and is incomplete. There are 40,000 to 45,000 clones in the sample; about 82% occur only once, and under 13% lies in the top ten. Sequences were derived from peripheral blood, sampled from a patient treated with proton-based radiotherapy. The receptors were sampled from a woman aged 70-85 years with pancreatic cancer. Some clones in this sample may be carry-over from other donors' samples.

The chain has TRBV28 and TRBJ1-1, with D hard to call. V was shortened by 3 bases and J by 7 bases, with 6 bases between the two germline ends. The germline CDR1 and CDR2 sequences are MDHEN and SYDVKM. The CDR3 covers 11 residues. The CDR3 is CASSFSNEAFF. CDR3 DNA: TGTGCCAGCAGTTTTAGCAATGAAGCTTTCTTT.

The CDR3 nucleotides are TGTGCCAGCAGCTTAGGAATGACAGGGGTCAATGAGCAGTTCTTC. Protein sequence: CASSLGMTGVNEQFF. The V gene is TRBV7-9, the J gene TRBJ2-1; 8 nucleotides align to TRBD1. The CDR3 totals 15 residues. Germline lookup yields CDR1 SEHNR and CDR2 FQNEAQ (reference sequence). V lost 1 base, J lost 6 bases, and 5 bases stayed unmatched.

This clone occurred a few times. The chain uses TRBV28 and TRBJ2-5; the match to TRBD1 covers 8 bases. Looked up from germline, CDR1 is MDHEN and CDR2 is SYDVKM. After removal of 7 bases from V and 2 bases from J, the junction contained 9 bases not matched to a gene. The CDR3 contains 15 residues. CDR3 in amino acids: CASTPAGGGQETQYF. CDR3 bases: TGTGCCAGCACCCCAGCAGGGGGCGGACAAGAGACCCAGTACTTC.

For the CDR3, the DNA is TGTGCCAGCAGCTTCAAGGAGGGCTACACCTTC. Its translation: CASSFKEGYTF. The chain is built from TRBV7-9 and TRBJ1-2; no definite D call. V was pared by 3 bases and J by 8 bases, with 7 bases between. The CDR3 sequence is 11 residues long. Germline CDR1 and CDR2: SEHNR and FQNEAQ (reference sequence).

The chain employs TRBV7-6 and TRBJ2-1; D is possibly TRBD2 (6 bases). V shed 4 bases and J shed 7 bases, with 11 bases lying between them. The V gene's germline CDR1 is SGHVS and CDR2 FNYEAQ. The length of the CDR3 is 13 residues. CDR3 nucleotides: TGTGCCAGCAGCTACCGACGGGAGAATGAGCAGTTCTTC. Encoded protein: CASSYRRENEQFF.

DNA of the CDR3: TGTGCCAGCAGCCGGGACAGGGGTGGCGAGACCCAGTACTTC. Translation: CASSRDRGGETQYF. The chain combines TRBV7-6 with TRBJ2-5; 10 bases fit TRBD1. Looked up from germline, CDR1 is SGHVS and CDR2 is FNYEAQ. This CDR3 is 14 amino acids long. Trimming cost V 5 bases and J 5 bases; bases outside gene matches: 5.

CDR3 nucleotides: TGTGCCAGCAGCGGGACAGGACTAGCGGGGAAGCTAGATACGCAGTATTTT. Its translation: CASSGTGLAGKLDTQYF. The chain employs TRBV25-1 and TRBJ2-3; 12 bases are a match to TRBD2. The junction had 12 bases not matched to a gene; V was cut back by 6 bases and J by 5 bases. This CDR3 spans 17 amino acids. Germline V gene lookup returns CDR1 MGHDK and CDR2 SYGVNS.

The V gene is TRBV29-1, the J gene TRBJ1-1; 7 bases map to TRBD1. CDR1 and CDR2 from the germline V gene are SQVTM and ANQGSEA. This CDR3 has 14 residues. V lost 7 bases and J lost 7; bases outside the gene matches: 15. The chain's CDR3 is CSAIGGGLGGEAFF. CDR3 nucleotides: TGCAGCGCGATAGGAGGGGGCTTGGGCGGTGAAGCTTTCTTT.

The chain couples TRBV6-5 to TRBJ2-7, with D possibly matching TRBD2 (5 bases). This CDR3 comprises 16 residues. Trimming cost V 4 bases and J 3 bases, with 19 bases left between them. Germline values: CDR1 MNHEY, CDR2 SVGAGI. CDR3 loop: CASSSGSSAGGYEQYF. The DNA of the CDR3 is TGTGCCAGCAGTTCCGGATCTAGTGCAGGAGGCTACGAGCAGTACTTC.

This clone was counted only a few times. This chain joins TRBV6-6 and TRBJ1-1, with D possibly TRBD1 on 5 matching bases. The V end lost 10 bases, the J end lost 4 bases, and 13 bases lay between the germline ends. Germline-derived CDR1 and CDR2 are MNHNY and SVGAGI (reference sequence). The length of the CDR3 is 12 residues. CDR3 in amino acids: CAIASGTTEAFF. CDR3 coding DNA: TGTGCCATTGCGTCGGGGACCACTGAAGCTTTCTTT.

This rearrangement joins TRBV6-1 to TRBJ1-4; the D is unclear. CDR1 is MNHNS, CDR2 SASEGT, per germline. V was pared by 2 bases and J by 6 bases, with 13 bases between. The length of the CDR3 is 15 residues. For the CDR3, the DNA is TGTGCCAGCAGTGAAACGGCCCGGTGGGATGAAAAACTGTTTTTT. It yields the protein CASSETARWDEKLFF.

In this sample, this clone turned up a few times. The J gene is TRBJ2-7, the V gene TRBV11-3; 8 bases match TRBD2. Germline assignment: CDR1 SGHNT and CDR2 YENEEA. V was pared by 1 base and J by 6 bases, with 2 bases of the junction left unmatched. There are 13 residues in the CDR3. The CDR3 loop is CASSLATSGEQYF. The CDR3 DNA sequence: TGTGCCAGCAGCTTAGCAACTAGCGGCGAGCAGTACTTC.

This sequence joins TRBV2 and TRBJ2-2; 7 bases are shared with TRBD1. The CDR3 runs 15 residues. The V and J ends lost 5 bases and 1 base, in that order; junction bases with no gene match: 4. Per germline, CDR1 SNHLY and CDR2 FYNNEI. The CDR3 here is CASSPGTVNTGELFF. Written as DNA, the CDR3 is TGTGCCAGCAGTCCCGGGACAGTGAACACCGGGGAGCTGTTTTTT.

The chain employs TRBV28 and TRBJ2-7, with 9 nucleotides matching TRBD1. In germline, CDR1 is MDHEN, CDR2 SYDVKM. This CDR3 is 16 amino acids long. Losses at the gene ends were 6 bases for V and 2 bases for J; bases not matched to a gene: 11. CDR3: CASRTAGTGSAYEQYF. The CDR3 DNA is TGTGCCAGCAGAACAGCCGGGACAGGGAGTGCCTACGAGCAGTACTTC.

This CDR3 is CASSLGGPTTGELFF. The CDR3 region has the DNA TGCGCCAGCAGCTTGGGGGGGCCGACGACCGGGGAGCTGTTTTTT. The J gene is TRBJ2-2, the V gene TRBV5-1; a weak D match, TRBD1 (6 bases). The CDR3 is made up of 15 amino acids. Trimming left V 0 bases short and J 5 bases short, with 11 bases between. Germline-derived CDR1 and CDR2 are SGHRS and YFSETQ.

This clone has just one count. One end of the junction does not line up with germline, which may come from a read error. The genes are TRBV14 and TRBJ2-1; tentative D call: TRBD2 (7 bases). Germline lookup yields CDR1 SGHDN and CDR2 FVKESK. The CDR3 has 19 amino acids. CDR3 in DNA: TGTGCCAGCAGTCAAGCGTGGGGGGGCGGCGGGAGCTCCTACAATGAGCAGTTCTTC. Translation gives CASSQAWGGGGSSYNEQFF.

The V and J genes are TRBV5-1 and TRBJ1-2, with D uncertain. Trimming removed 6 bases from V and 6 bases from J, with 15 bases in between. Germline V gene data show CDR1 as SGHRS and CDR2 as YFSETQ. CDR3 length: 13 residues. The CDR3 region is CASKTGLQDGYTF. The CDR3 coding sequence is TGCGCCAGCAAAACTGGACTTCAAGATGGCTACACCTTC.

V usage is TRBV19 and J usage is TRBJ1-1; unclear D gene. This CDR3 comprises 14 residues. V gave up 7 bases and J gave up 0 bases, with 12 bases separating them. CDR1 is LNHDA, CDR2 SQIVND, per germline (reference sequence). CDR3 protein: CASTIGQVNTEAFF. In nucleotides, the CDR3 is TGTGCCAGTACCATCGGGCAGGTGAACACTGAAGCTTTCTTT. Combining the CDR3 with reference TRBV19 and TRBJ1-1 gives the whole variable domain DGGITQSPKYLFRKEGQNVTLSCEQNLNHDAMYWYRQDPGQGLRLIYYSQIVNDFQKGDIAEGYSVSREKKESFPLTVTSAQKNPTAFYLCASTIGQVNTEAFFGQGTRLTVV.

V usage is TRBV19 and J usage is TRBJ2-1; 7 bases match TRBD2. Germline V CDR1 and CDR2: LNHDA, SQIVND (reference sequence). The CDR3 length is 12 residues. The ends lost 8 bases at V and 4 bases at J; junction bases unmatched: 2. DNA of the CDR3: TGTGCCAGTCGGACTAGTTACAATGAGCAGTTCTTC. It specifies CASRTSYNEQFF.

A single count supports this clone. This chain connects TRBV27 to TRBJ1-2; the match to TRBD1 covers 7 bases. This CDR3 has 13 amino acids. Germline V gene sequence: CDR1 MNHEY, CDR2 SMNVEV (reference sequence). Trimming cost V 3 bases and J 4 bases; bases outside gene matches: 2. DNA of the CDR3: TGTGCCAGCAGTTTTAGGGACAGCTATGGCTACACCTTC. Its translation is CASSFRDSYGYTF.

The chain combines TRBV27 with TRBJ2-1, with TRBD2 matching over 7 bases. The CDR3 is 16 amino acids. J was trimmed by 0 bases and V by 9 bases; bases with no gene match: 11. Per the germline V gene, CDR1 is MNHEY and CDR2 is SMNVEV (reference sequence). The CDR3 DNA is TGTGCCAGAAGACTAGGGAGGGCGGGCTCCTACAATGAGCAGTTCTTC. Its translation: CARRLGRAGSYNEQFF.

The chain recombines TRBV9 with TRBJ2-3, with TRBD2 matching over 8 bases. J lost 0 bases, V lost 2 bases, and 2 bases had no gene match. This CDR3 is 15 amino acids long. Germline V gene lookup returns CDR1 SGDLS and CDR2 YYNGEE. The CDR3 sequence is CASSVGLGSTDTQYF. CDR3 nucleotide sequence: TGTGCCAGCAGCGTGGGACTAGGCAGCACAGATACGCAGTATTTT.

This sequence joins TRBV6-5 and TRBJ1-1, with TRBD1 matching 8 bases. The CDR3 length is 13 residues. From germline, CDR1 is MNHEY and CDR2 SVGAGI. Trimming removed 8 bases from V and 4 bases from J; junction bases left unmatched: 6. Here the CDR3 DNA reads TGTGCCAGCGCAGGGGGCTGGGGCACTGAAGCTTTCTTT. The encoded protein is CASAGGWGTEAFF.

The CDR3, as DNA: TGTGCCAGCAGCCAAGCAGGCAGGCCCTACGAGCAGTACTTC. It is translated as CASSQAGRPYEQYF. This chain connects TRBV4-2 to TRBJ2-7; D remains ambiguous. Trimming removed 1 base at V and 2 bases at J, with 9 bases between. Germline values: CDR1 LGHNA, CDR2 YNFKEQ. CDR3 length equals 14 residues.

The chain is built from TRBV10-3 and TRBJ2-7; D call uncertain. V lost 0 bases, J lost 6 bases, and 3 bases lay in between. The CDR3 consists of 11 residues. Per the germline V gene, CDR1 is ENHRY and CDR2 is SYGVKD. The CDR3 DNA sequence: TGTGCCATCAGTGAGTCGATCGAGCAGTACTTC. Protein sequence: CAISESIEQYF.